These 11 T cell receptor beta chains share one sample of origin, sequenced in a study of identical twins (dated by TCRdb to the mid-2010s). The method was 5' RACE. Sequencing instrument: Illumina HiSeq 2000. TCRdb cleaned the public reads at Q25 with fastp, built clones with MiXCR and kept in-frame beta chains. Identical CDR3 proteins give one entry, which carries the most common genes and DNA. The sample records a few hundred thousand distinct CDR3 sequences, around 9.7% of which are singletons. The ten largest clones capture 8% to 9.5% of the sample. Specimen: naive T cells sorted from blood. Per the publication, the cell subset or site label means: cells isolated with a human naive T-cell isolation kit. These receptors all stem from a woman aged 45-59 years in good health.

This clonotype was found a few times. This chain joins TRBV10-3 and TRBJ1-2; no definite D call. CDR3 size: 13 residues. Germline CDR1 is ENHRY and CDR2 is SYGVKD. Trimming removed 8 bases from V and 0 bases from J, with 10 bases in between. For the CDR3, the DNA is TGTGCCATCGACGAGATTCCTAACTATGGCTACACCTTC. Amino acid sequence: CAIDEIPNYGYTF.

This clonotype occurred many times. The rearrangement links TRBV7-9 to TRBJ2-7; 8 bases fit TRBD2. CDR3 length: 15 residues. Germline V CDR1 and CDR2: SEHNR, FQNEAQ (reference sequence). Trimming cost V 5 bases and J 3 bases; bases outside gene matches: 9. Here the CDR3 reads CASSDDYSGDYEQYF. The CDR3 DNA is TGTGCCAGCAGCGACGACTATAGCGGGGACTACGAGCAGTACTTC.

V and J are TRBV24-1 and TRBJ1-5; 7 positions match TRBD1. Germline V lookup: CDR1 KGHDR, CDR2 SFDVKD. V dropped 4 bases and J dropped 4; count of bases not matched to a gene: 6. The CDR3 sequence is 15 residues long. This chain's CDR3 is CATSDRQGRNQPQHF. The CDR3 coding sequence is TGTGCCACCAGTGACCGACAGGGTCGGAATCAGCCCCAGCATTTT.

This clonotype was detected ten times or more. The chain combines TRBV29-1 with TRBJ2-1; TRBD1 aligns across 8 bases. V dropped 7 bases and J dropped 2; count of bases not matched to a gene: 1. This CDR3 region has 12 residues. The germline gives CDR1 SQVTM, CDR2 ANQGSEA. This chain's CDR3 is CSAQGAYNEQFF. CDR3 coding DNA: TGCAGCGCACAGGGGGCCTACAATGAGCAGTTCTTC.

The chain combines TRBV20-1 with TRBJ1-5, with D maybe TRBD1 (5 bases). The CDR3 has 16 amino acids. From germline, CDR1 is DFQATT and CDR2 SNEGSKA (reference sequence). Trimming took 7 bases from V and 9 from J, leaving 28 bases between them. CDR3 residues: CSGGRVHHHALWPQHF. DNA of the CDR3: TGCAGTGGGGGCAGGGTTCACCACCACGCTCTATGGCCCCAGCATTTT.

This clonotype has only a few counts. This sequence joins TRBV19 and TRBJ2-7; 8 nucleotides agree with TRBD1. Germline values: CDR1 LNHDA, CDR2 SQIVND (reference sequence). J lost 3 bases, V lost 5 bases, and 6 bases had no gene match. The CDR3 spans 14 residues. This CDR3 is CASSPTGASYEQYV. CDR3 sequence (DNA): TGTGCCAGTAGTCCGACAGGGGCCAGCTACGAGCAGTACGTC.

This clonotype was detected many times. The chain has TRBV10-3 and TRBJ2-1; TRBD2 agrees at 8 bases. The CDR3 covers 14 residues. Looked up from germline, CDR1 is ENHRY and CDR2 is SYGVKD. V lost 8 bases to trimming and J lost 4 bases; unmatched junction nucleotides: 7. The DNA of the CDR3 is TGTGCCATCGGCACGACGGGAGGGTACAATGAGCAGTTCTTC. Protein product: CAIGTTGGYNEQFF.

This clonotype showed up many times. The chain carries TRBV29-1 and TRBJ2-1; D unresolved. The germline CDR1 and CDR2 sequences are SQVTM and ANQGSEA. Trimming took off 2 bases at V and 0 bases at J, with 11 bases between the two ends. The CDR3 sequence is 15 residues long. The DNA for the CDR3 is TGCAGCGTTGAACCGGAGCCCCCCTCCTACAATGAGCAGTTCTTC. Protein sequence: CSVEPEPPSYNEQFF.

V usage is TRBV5-1 and J usage is TRBJ2-3; the D is unclear. With 0 bases removed from V and 0 bases from J, the gap between germline ends came to 14 bases. The CDR3 runs to 17 residues. In germline, CDR1 is SGHRS, CDR2 YFSETQ. The CDR3 DNA is TGCGCCAGCAGCTTGGGGTCCCCTCGAACCAGCACAGATACGCAGTATTTT. This codes for CASSLGSPRTSTDTQYF. The whole variable domain, remainder taken from reference TRBV5-1 and TRBJ2-3, is KAGVTQTPRYLIKTRGQQVTLSCSPISGHRSVSWYQQTPGQGLQFLFEYFSETQRNKGNFPGRFSGRQFSNSRSEMNVSTLELGDSALYLCASSLGSPRTSTDTQYFGPGTRLTVL.

This clonotype came up a few times. The rearrangement links TRBV7-2 to TRBJ2-1; the D is unclear. There are 13 residues in the CDR3. Germline V gene sequence: CDR1 SGHTA, CDR2 FQGNSA. V gave up 6 bases and J gave up 8 bases, with 14 bases separating them. This CDR3 reads CASRETPSDEQFF. The DNA for the CDR3 is TGTGCCAGCAGAGAGACCCCATCGGATGAGCAGTTCTTC. Based on the CDR3 plus reference TRBV7-2 and TRBJ2-1, the full variable domain is GAGVSQSPSNKVTEKGKDVELRCDPISGHTALYWYRQSLGQGLEFLIYFQGNSAPDKSGLPSDRFSAERTGGSVSTLTIQRTQQEDSAVYLCASRETPSDEQFFGPGTRLTVL.

The sample holds many counts of this clonotype. This chain connects TRBV5-1 to TRBJ2-1; no clear D. This CDR3 is 11 amino acids long. Trimming took off 1 base at V and 7 bases at J, with 3 bases between the two ends. CDR1 and CDR2 from the germline V gene are SGHRS and YFSETQ. CDR3 sequence (DNA): TGCGCCAGCAGCTTGTGGAATGAGCAGTTCTTC. Protein: CASSLWNEQFF.